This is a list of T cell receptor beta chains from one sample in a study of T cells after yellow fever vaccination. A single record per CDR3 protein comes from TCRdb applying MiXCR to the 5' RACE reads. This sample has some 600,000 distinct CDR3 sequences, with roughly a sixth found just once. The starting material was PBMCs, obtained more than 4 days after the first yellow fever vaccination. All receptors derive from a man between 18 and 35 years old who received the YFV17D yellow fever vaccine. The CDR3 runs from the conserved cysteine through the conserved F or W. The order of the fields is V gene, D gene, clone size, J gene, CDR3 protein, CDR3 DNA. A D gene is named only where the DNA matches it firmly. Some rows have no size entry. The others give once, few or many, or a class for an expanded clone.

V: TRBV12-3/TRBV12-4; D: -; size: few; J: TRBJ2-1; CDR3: CASSIDRYFNEQFF; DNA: TGTGCCAGCAGTATAGACAGGTACTTCAATGAGCAGTTCTTC
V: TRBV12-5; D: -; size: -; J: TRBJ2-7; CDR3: CASAPGTGAYEQYF; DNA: TGTGCTAGTGCCCCTGGGACGGGGGCCTACGAGCAGTACTTC
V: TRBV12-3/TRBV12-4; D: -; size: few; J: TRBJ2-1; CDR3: CASSLSLNEQFF; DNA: TGTGCCAGCAGTTTATCCCTCAATGAGCAGTTCTTC
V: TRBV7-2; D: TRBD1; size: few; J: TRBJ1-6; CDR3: CASSTGQGTSSPLHF; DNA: TGTGCCAGCAGCACCGGACAGGGAACAAGTTCACCCCTCCACTTT
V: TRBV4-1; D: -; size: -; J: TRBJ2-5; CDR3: CASSQEGPFVETQYF; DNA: TGCGCCAGCAGCCAAGAAGGGCCCTTCGTGGAGACCCAGTACTTC
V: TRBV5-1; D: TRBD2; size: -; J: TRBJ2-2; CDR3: CASGPPAGGPNTGELFF; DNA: TGCGCCAGCGGCCCGCCAGCGGGGGGGCCGAACACCGGGGAGCTGTTTTTT
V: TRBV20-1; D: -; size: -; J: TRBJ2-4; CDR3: CSARAKKNIQYF; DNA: TGCAGTGCTAGAGCGAAGAAAAACATTCAGTACTTC
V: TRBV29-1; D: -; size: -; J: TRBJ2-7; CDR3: CSTTNQGSHEQYF; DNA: TGCAGCACCACGAACCAGGGGTCCCACGAGCAGTACTTC
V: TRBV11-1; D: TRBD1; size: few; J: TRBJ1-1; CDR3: CASSQDRIYGEAFF; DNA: TGTGCCAGCAGCCAGGACAGGATATATGGTGAAGCTTTCTTT
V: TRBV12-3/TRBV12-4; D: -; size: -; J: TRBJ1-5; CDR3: CASSYESGPQHF; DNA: TGTGCCAGCAGCTACGAGTCGGGTCCCCAGCATTTT
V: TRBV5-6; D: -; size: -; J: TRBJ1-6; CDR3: CASRLYRDPNSPLHF; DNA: TGTGCCAGCAGACTATACCGGGACCCTAATTCACCCCTCCACTTT
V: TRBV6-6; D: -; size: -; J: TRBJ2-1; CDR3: CASSPHRYNEQFF; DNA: TGTGCCAGCAGTCCACATCGTTACAATGAGCAGTTCTTC
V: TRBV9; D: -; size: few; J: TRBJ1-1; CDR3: CASSVGPHAMTTEAFF; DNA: TGTGCCAGCAGCGTAGGACCCCACGCGATGACGACTGAAGCTTTCTTT
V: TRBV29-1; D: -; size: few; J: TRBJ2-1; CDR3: CSVRDPYSNEQFF; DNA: TGCAGCGTTCGGGACCCGTATTCCAATGAGCAGTTCTTC
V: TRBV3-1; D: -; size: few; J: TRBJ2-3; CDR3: CASSTRDFGTQYF; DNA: TGTGCCAGCAGCACGCGGGACTTCGGGACGCAGTATTTT
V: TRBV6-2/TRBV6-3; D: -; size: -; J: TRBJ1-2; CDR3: CASSYSRHLYGYTF; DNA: TGTGCCAGCAGTTACTCGAGACACCTCTATGGCTACACCTTC
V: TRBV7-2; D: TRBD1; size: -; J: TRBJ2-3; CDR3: CASSLAGQSPDTQYF; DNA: TGTGCCAGCAGCTTAGCGGGACAGTCTCCAGATACGCAGTATTTT
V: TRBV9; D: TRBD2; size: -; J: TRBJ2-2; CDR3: CASSATHGGAGTGELFF; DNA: TGTGCCAGCAGCGCGACCCACGGGGGGGCTGGGACCGGGGAGCTGTTTTTT
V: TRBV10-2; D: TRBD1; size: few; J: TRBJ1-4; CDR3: CATRQGGDEKLFF; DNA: TGCGCCACCCGACAGGGAGGCGATGAAAAACTGTTTTTT
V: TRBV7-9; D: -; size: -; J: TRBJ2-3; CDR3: CASRVASTPDTQYF; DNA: TGTGCCAGCAGGGTAGCTTCCACTCCGGATACGCAGTATTTT
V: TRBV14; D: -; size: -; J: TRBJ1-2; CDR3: CASSQIFFDGYTF; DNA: TGTGCCAGCAGCCAAATATTCTTCGATGGCTACACCTTC
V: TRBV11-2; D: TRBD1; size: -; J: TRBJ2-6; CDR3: CASSLGVGTGQFSGANVLTF; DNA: TGTGCCAGCAGCCTAGGGGTCGGGACAGGTCAATTCTCTGGGGCCAACGTCCTGACTTTC
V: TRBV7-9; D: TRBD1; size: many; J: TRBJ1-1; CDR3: CASSLDGQGSEAFF; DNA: TGTGCCAGCAGCTTAGACGGACAGGGCTCTGAAGCTTTCTTT
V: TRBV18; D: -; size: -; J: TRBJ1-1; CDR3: CASSPAVNTEAFF; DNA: TGTGCCAGCTCACCCGCAGTGAACACTGAAGCTTTCTTT
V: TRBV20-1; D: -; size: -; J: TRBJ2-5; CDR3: CSARTWRQPSETQYF; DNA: TGCAGTGCTAGAACATGGCGGCAGCCCTCCGAGACCCAGTACTTC
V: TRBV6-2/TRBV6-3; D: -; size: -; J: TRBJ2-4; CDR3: CASSRFTAKNIQYF; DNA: TGTGCCAGCTCCCGATTCACGGCCAAAAACATTCAGTACTTC
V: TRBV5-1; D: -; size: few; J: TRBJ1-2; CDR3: CASSLDTAANYGYTF; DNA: TGCGCCAGCAGCTTGGATACCGCAGCTAACTATGGCTACACCTTC
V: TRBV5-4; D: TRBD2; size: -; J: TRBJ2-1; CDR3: CASSRPGLAGGLDEQFF; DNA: TGTGCCAGCAGCCGTCCGGGACTAGCGGGGGGGCTGGATGAGCAGTTCTTC
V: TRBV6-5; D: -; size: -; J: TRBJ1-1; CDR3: CASSYRRGPGGTEAFF; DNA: TGTGCCAGCAGTTATAGGAGGGGCCCGGGGGGCACTGAAGCTTTCTTT
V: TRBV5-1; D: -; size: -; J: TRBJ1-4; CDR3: CASSTGTETNEKLFF; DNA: TGCGCCAGCAGCACCGGGACGGAGACTAATGAAAAACTGTTTTTT
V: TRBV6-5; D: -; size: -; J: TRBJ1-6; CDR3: CASSYSPDSNSPLHF; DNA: TGTGCCAGCAGTTACTCCCCGGACAGTAACTCACCCCTCCACTTT
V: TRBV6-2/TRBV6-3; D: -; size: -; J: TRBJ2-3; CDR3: CASSPAAGRRRSDTQYF; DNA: TGTGCCAGCAGCCCAGCGGCAGGACGTCGGAGGTCAGATACGCAGTATTTT
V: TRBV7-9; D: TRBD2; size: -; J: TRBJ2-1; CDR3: CASSWPAAGYNEQFF; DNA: TGTGCCAGCAGTTGGCCGGCAGCGGGGTACAATGAGCAGTTCTTC
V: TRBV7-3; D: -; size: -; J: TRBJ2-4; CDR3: CASSLKGIAKNIQYF; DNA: TGTGCCAGCAGCTTAAAAGGGATAGCCAAAAACATTCAGTACTTC
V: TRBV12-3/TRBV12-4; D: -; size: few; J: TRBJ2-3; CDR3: CASSLVEPTDTQYF; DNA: TGTGCCAGCAGTTTAGTGGAGCCCACAGATACGCAGTATTTT
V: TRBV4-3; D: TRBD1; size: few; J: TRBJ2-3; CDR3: CASSRSVPGQGSADTQYF; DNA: TGCGCCAGCAGCCGTTCCGTCCCGGGACAGGGTTCGGCAGATACGCAGTATTTT
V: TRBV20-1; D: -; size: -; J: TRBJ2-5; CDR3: CSARDWGTFRETQYF; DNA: TGCAGTGCTAGAGACTGGGGTACGTTCAGAGAGACCCAGTACTTC
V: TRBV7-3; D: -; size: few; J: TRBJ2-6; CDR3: CASSLLFQGLSGANVLTF; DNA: TGTGCCAGCAGCTTACTCTTTCAGGGACTCTCTGGGGCCAACGTCCTGACTTTC